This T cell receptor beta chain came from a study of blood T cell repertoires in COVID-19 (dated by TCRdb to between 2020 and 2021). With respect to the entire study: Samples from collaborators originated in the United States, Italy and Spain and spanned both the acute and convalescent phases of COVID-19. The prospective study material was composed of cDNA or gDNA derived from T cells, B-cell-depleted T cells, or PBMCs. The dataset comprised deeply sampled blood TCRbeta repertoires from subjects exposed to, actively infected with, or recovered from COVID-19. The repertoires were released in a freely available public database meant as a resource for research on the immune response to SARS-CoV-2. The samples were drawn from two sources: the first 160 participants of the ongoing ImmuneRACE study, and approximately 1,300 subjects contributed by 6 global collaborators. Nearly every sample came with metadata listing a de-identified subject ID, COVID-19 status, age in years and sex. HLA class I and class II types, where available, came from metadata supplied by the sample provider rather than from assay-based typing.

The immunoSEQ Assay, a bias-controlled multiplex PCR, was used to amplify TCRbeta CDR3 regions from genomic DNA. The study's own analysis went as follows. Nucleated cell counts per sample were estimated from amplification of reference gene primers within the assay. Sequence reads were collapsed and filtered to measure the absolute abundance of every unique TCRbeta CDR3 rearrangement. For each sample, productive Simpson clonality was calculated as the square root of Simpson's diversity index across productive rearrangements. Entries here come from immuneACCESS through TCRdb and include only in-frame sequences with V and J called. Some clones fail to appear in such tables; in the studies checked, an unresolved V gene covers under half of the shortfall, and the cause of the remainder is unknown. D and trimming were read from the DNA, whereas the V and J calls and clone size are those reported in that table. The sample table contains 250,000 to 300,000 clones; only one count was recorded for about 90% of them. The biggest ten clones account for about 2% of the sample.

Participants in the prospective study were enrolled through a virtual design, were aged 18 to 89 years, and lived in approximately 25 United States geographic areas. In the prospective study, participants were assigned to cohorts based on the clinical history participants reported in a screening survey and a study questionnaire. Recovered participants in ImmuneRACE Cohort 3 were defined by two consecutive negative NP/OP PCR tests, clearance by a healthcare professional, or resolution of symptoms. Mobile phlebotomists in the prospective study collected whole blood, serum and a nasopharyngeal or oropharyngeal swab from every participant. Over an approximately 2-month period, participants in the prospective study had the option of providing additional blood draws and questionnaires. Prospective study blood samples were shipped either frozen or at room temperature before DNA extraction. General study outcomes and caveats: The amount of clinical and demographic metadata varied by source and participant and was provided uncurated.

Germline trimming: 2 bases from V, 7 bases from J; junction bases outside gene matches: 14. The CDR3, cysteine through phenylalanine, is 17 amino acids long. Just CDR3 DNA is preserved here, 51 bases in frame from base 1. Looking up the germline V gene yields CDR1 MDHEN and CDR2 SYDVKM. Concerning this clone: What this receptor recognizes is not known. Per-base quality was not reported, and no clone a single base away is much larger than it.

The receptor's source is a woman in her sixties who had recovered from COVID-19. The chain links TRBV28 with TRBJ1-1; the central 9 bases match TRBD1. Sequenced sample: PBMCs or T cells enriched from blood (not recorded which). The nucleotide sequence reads TGTGCCAGCAGTTTAGCCGGGACAGGGAACATCAGGAATGAAGCTTTCTTT. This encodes CASSLAGTGNIRNEAFF.